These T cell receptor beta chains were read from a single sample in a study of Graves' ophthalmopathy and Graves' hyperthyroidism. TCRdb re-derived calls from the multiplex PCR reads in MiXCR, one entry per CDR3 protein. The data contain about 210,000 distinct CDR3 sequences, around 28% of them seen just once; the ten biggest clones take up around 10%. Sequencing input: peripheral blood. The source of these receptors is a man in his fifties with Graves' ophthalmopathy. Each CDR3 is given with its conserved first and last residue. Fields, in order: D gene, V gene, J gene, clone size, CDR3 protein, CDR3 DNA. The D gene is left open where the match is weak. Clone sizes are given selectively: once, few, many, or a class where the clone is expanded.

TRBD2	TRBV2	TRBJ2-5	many	CASSEAGLARETQYF	TGTGCCAGCAGTGAAGCGGGACTAGCAAGAGAGACCCAGTACTTC
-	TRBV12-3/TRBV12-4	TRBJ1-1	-	CASSLDSSWEAFF	TGTGCCAGCAGTTTAGACAGCTCCTGGGAAGCTTTCTTT
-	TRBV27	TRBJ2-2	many	CASSLSEGGGELFF	TGTGCCAGCAGTTTATCGGAGGGAGGCGGGGAGCTGTTTTTT
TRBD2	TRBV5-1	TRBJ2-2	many	CASSLRTSGSGYTGELFF	TGCGCCAGCAGCCTCAGGACTAGCGGGAGCGGTTACACCGGGGAGCTGTTTTTT
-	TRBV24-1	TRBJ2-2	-	CATSDLQGNTGELFF	TGTGCCACCAGTGATTTGCAAGGAAACACCGGGGAGCTGTTTTTT
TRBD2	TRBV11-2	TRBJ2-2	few	CASSSPGTSGGFTGELFF	TGTGCCAGCAGCTCCCCCGGGACTAGCGGGGGGTTCACCGGGGAGCTGTTTTTT
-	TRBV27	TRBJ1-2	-	CASSRGAGAYGYTF	TGTGCCAGCAGTAGAGGGGCAGGGGCCTATGGCTACACCTTC
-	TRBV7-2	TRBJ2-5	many	CASTLVTGSETQYF	TGTGCCAGCACCTTAGTAACGGGATCAGAGACCCAGTACTTC
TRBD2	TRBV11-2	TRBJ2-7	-	CASSLQRQVDGRLDEQYF	TGTGCCAGCAGCTTACAACGTCAAGTGGACGGGAGGCTCGACGAGCAGTACTTC
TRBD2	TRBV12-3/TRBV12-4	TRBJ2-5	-	CASTRPLSGKVGETQYF	TGTGCCAGCACCCGTCCGCTTAGCGGGAAAGTAGGGGAGACCCAGTACTTC
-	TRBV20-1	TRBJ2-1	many	CSARGLVSEQFF	TGCAGTGCTAGAGGCCTAGTCAGTGAGCAGTTCTTC
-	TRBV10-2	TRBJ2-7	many	CASSEPYYEQYF	TGCGCCAGCAGTGAACCCTACTACGAGCAGTACTTC
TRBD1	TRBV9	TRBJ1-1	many	CASSGDGQVKNTEAFF	TGTGCCAGCAGCGGCGATGGACAGGTCAAGAACACTGAAGCTTTCTTT
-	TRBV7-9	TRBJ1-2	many	CASSPDSEYGYTF	TGTGCCAGCAGTCCGGACAGCGAGTATGGCTACACCTTC
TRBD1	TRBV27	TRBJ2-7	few	CASSHRDRPFPYEQYF	TGTGCCAGCAGTCACCGGGACAGGCCCTTTCCCTACGAGCAGTACTTC
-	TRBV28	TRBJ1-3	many	CASSLNTAYGNTIYF	TGTGCCAGCAGTTTAAATACAGCTTATGGAAACACCATATATTTT
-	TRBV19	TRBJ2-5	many	CASSPRDGRRQETQYF	TGTGCCAGTAGTCCTCGGGATGGGCGGCGGCAAGAGACCCAGTACTTC
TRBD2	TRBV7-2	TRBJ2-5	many	CASSFTSGRQETQYF	TGTGCCAGCAGCTTTACTAGCGGGAGACAGGAGACCCAGTACTTC
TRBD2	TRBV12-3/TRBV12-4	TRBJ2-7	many	CASSLVDSGLSSYEQYF	TGTGCCAGCAGTTTAGTAGATAGCGGGTTGAGCTCCTACGAGCAGTACTTC
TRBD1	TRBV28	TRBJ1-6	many	CASSAFETGVPPLHF	TGTGCCAGCAGTGCTTTCGAGACAGGGGTCCCACCCCTCCACTTT
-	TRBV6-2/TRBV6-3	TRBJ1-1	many	CASTGQPNTEAFF	TGTGCCAGCACCGGACAGCCGAACACTGAAGCTTTCTTT
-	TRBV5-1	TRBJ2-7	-	CASNLRGSSYEQYF	TGCGCCAGCAACCTCAGGGGAAGCTCCTACGAGCAGTACTTC
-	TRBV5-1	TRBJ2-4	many	CASSHWDTNIQYF	TGCGCCAGCAGCCACTGGGACACCAACATTCAGTACTTC
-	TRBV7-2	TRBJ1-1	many	CASSRSGGLNTEAFF	TGTGCCAGCAGCCGATCGGGAGGACTGAACACTGAAGCTTTCTTT
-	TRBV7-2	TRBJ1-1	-	CASSPRTAKFYTEAFF	TGTGCCAGCAGCCCCCGGACAGCAAAGTTTTACACTGAAGCTTTCTTT
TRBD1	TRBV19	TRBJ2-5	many	CASSPWDREETQYF	TGTGCCAGTAGTCCGTGGGACAGGGAGGAGACCCAGTACTTC
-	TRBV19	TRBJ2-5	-	CASSIADPGETQYF	TGTGCCAGTAGTATAGCAGACCCTGGGGAGACCCAGTACTTC
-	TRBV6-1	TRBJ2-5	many	CASSRRGNEKETQYF	TGTGCCAGCAGTAGAAGGGGCAATGAAAAAGAGACCCAGTACTTC
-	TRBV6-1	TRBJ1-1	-	CASSDQLNTEAFF	TGTGCCAGCAGTGACCAGCTGAACACTGAAGCTTTCTTT
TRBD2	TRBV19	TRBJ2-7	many	CASSTSGRAAPEQYF	TGTGCCAGTAGCACTAGCGGGAGGGCCGCACCCGAGCAGTACTTC
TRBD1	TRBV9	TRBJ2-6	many	CASRTGTGANVLTF	TGTGCCAGCAGGACAGGGACTGGGGCCAACGTCCTGACTTTC
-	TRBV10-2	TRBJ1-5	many	CASSEGADQPQHF	TGCGCCAGCAGTGAAGGGGCCGATCAGCCCCAGCATTTT
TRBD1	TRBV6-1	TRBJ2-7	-	CASSKSDREYEQYF	TGTGCCAGCAGTAAATCGGACAGGGAGTACGAGCAGTACTTC
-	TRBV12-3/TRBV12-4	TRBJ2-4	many	CASSFQGGSKNIQYF	TGTGCCAGCAGTTTTCAGGGGGGTTCCAAAAACATTCAGTACTTC
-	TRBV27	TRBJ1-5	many	CASRGILGQPQHF	TGTGCCAGCAGAGGGATTTTAGGTCAGCCCCAGCATTTT
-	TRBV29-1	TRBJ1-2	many	CSAITGTGGYTF	TGCAGCGCAATCACAGGGACGGGTGGCTACACCTTC
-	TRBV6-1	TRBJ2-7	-	CASSEGRGLGYEQYF	TGTGCCAGCAGTGAAGGAAGAGGTCTGGGGTACGAGCAGTACTTC
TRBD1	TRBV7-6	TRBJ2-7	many	CASSAWTGSSYEQYF	TGTGCCAGCAGCGCTTGGACAGGGAGCTCCTACGAGCAGTACTTC
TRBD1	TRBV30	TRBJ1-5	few	CAWRSGTGGNQPQHF	TGTGCCTGGAGGTCCGGGACAGGGGGCAATCAGCCCCAGCATTTT
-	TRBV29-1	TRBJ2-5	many	CSVRREETQYF	TGCAGCGTCCGCAGGGAAGAGACCCAGTACTTC
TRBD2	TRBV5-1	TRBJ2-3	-	CASSLGASGRPTDTQYF	TGCGCCAGCAGCTTGGGGGCTAGCGGGAGGCCCACAGATACGCAGTATTTT
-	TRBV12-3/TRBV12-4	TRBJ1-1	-	CASSKIEGTEAFF	TGTGCCAGCAGCAAGATCGAAGGCACTGAAGCTTTCTTT
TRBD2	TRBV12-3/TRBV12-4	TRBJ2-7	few	CASSLLAGKLQYF	TGTGCCAGCAGTTTACTAGCGGGAAAACTGCAGTACTTC
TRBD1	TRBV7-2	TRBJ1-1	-	CASSLVPGQGTAFF	TGTGCCAGCAGCTTAGTCCCGGGACAGGGTACAGCTTTCTTT
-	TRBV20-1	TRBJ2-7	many	CSARDPRGPGWEQYF	TGCAGTGCTAGAGATCCGCGGGGTCCTGGATGGGAGCAGTACTTC
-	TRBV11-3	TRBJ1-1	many	CASSREGGIRSTEAFF	TGTGCCAGCAGCCGTGAGGGAGGCATACGGAGCACTGAAGCTTTCTTT
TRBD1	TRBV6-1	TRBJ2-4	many	CASSVSGKGADIQYF	TGTGCCAGCAGTGTCTCGGGGAAGGGGGCGGACATTCAGTACTTC
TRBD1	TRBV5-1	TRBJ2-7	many	CASSYWTGDNEQYF	TGCGCCAGCAGCTACTGGACAGGGGATAACGAGCAGTACTTC
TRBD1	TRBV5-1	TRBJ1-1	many	CASRSTGQGGNTEAFF	TGCGCCAGCAGATCCACGGGACAGGGCGGGAACACTGAAGCTTTCTTT
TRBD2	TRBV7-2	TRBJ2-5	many	CASSLTSGHSWETQYF	TGTGCCAGCAGCTTGACTAGCGGCCATAGTTGGGAGACCCAGTACTTC
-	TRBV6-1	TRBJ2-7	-	CASTSSSGYEQYF	TGTGCCAGCACCTCATCCTCAGGGTACGAGCAGTACTTC
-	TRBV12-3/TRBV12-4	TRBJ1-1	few	CASTTPTRGNTEAFF	TGTGCCAGCACCACACCCACCAGAGGGAACACTGAAGCTTTCTTT
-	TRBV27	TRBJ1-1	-	CASSLGGLTEAFF	TGTGCCAGCAGTTTGGGGGGCCTCACTGAAGCTTTCTTT
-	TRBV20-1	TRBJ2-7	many	CSARWGQAKLTYEQYF	TGCAGTGCTAGATGGGGTCAGGCTAAGCTAACCTACGAGCAGTACTTC
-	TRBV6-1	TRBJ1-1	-	CASSTGWASTEAFF	TGTGCCAGCAGTACGGGGTGGGCGAGCACTGAAGCTTTCTTT
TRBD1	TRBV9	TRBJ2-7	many	CASSQVGTGGYEQYF	TGTGCCAGCAGCCAGGTGGGGACAGGGGGTTACGAGCAGTACTTC
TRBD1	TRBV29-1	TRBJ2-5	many	CSVGGTGAQETQYF	TGCAGCGTGGGGGGGACAGGGGCACAAGAGACCCAGTACTTC
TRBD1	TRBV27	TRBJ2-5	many	CASSLSKRGPRETQYF	TGTGCCAGCAGTTTATCGAAGAGGGGGCCGCGAGAGACCCAGTACTTC
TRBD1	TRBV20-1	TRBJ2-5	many	CSAQGANQETQYF	TGCAGTGCTCAGGGGGCGAATCAAGAGACCCAGTACTTC
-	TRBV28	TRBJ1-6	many	CASNESWGYNSPLHF	TGTGCCAGCAACGAATCCTGGGGGTATAATTCACCCCTCCACTTT